A selection of T cell receptor beta chains follows, all from one sample in a study of cytomegalovirus exposure and HLA in healthy donors. TCRdb keeps only in-frame clones here, not all; method: immunoSEQ multiplex PCR. The table includes 90,000 to 150,000 clones, about 84% detected once. Sequenced sample: PBMCs. These receptors all come from a man between 18 and 29 years old in good health and CMV-seronegative. CDR3s include the opening cysteine and the closing phenylalanine or tryptophan. Each record gives: V gene, clone size, D gene, J gene, CDR3 protein, CDR3 DNA. A D gene is named only where the DNA matches it firmly. Rows may omit the clone size; those that give it use once, few, many or a size class.

>TRBV30|.|.|TRBJ1-5
CAWTKGGGVGQPQHF
TGTGCCTGGACCAAGGGGGGGGGCGTAGGGCAGCCCCAGCATTTT
>TRBV5-1|.|TRBD1|TRBJ2-3
CASSLGTGILTDTQYF
TGCGCCAGCAGCTTGGGGACAGGGATTCTCACAGATACGCAGTATTTT
>TRBV30|few|.|TRBJ1-5
CAWSGGLEGPQHF
TGTGCCTGGAGTGGGGGCCTGGAGGGGCCCCAGCATTTT
>TRBV12-5|.|TRBD1|TRBJ2-6
CASGSGGEAGANVLTF
TGTGCTAGTGGATCAGGGGGCGAGGCTGGGGCCAACGTCCTGACTTTC
>TRBV7-9|.|.|TRBJ2-7
CASSAPGQRRYEQYF
TGTGCCAGCAGCGCCCCCGGACAGAGGAGGTACGAGCAGTACTTC
>TRBV5-1|.|.|TRBJ1-1
CASSFVQGSAEAFF
TGCGCCAGCAGCTTTGTTCAGGGTTCCGCTGAAGCTTTCTTT
>TRBV6-4|.|.|TRBJ2-7
CASSVDAGPNYEQYF
TGTGCCAGCAGTGTCGACGCGGGGCCAAACTACGAGCAGTACTTC
>TRBV7-8|once|TRBD1|TRBJ1-5
CASSSPVTGTYQPQHF
TGTGCCAGCAGCTCGCCGGTGACAGGGACTTATCAGCCCCAGCATTTT
>TRBV7-9|.|.|TRBJ1-4
CASSFSSEKLFF
TGTGCCAGCAGCTTTTCGAGTGAAAAACTGTTTTTT
>TRBV2|.|TRBD2|TRBJ2-2
CASMWSGGPTGELFF
TGTGCCAGCATGTGGTCGGGGGGTCCCACCGGGGAGCTGTTTTTT